Below, one T cell receptor beta chain is given with its context. Its antigen is not identified. These data are taken from a study of cytomegalovirus exposure and HLA in healthy donors. The PCR was carried out with 60 Vbeta primers and 13 Jbeta primers. Original data processing: Later analysis identified roughly 84 million unique TCR beta chains, about 12 million shared. Profiling relied on immunoSEQ multiplex PCR, and the TCRdb table lists in-frame clones only, not all of them. From that table come the V and J calls and clone size; the DNA was used to work out D and trimming. The sample lists under 130,000 clones, 76% occurring once. General study findings and limits: Excluded: some indistinguishable V segments such as TRBV6-2 and TRBV6-3. With later analysis, a missense DCLRE1C variant became linked to TCR beta V- and J-gene trimming.

The CDR3 is 15 amino acids. V trimming: 6 bases; J trimming: 3 bases; junction bases outside the gene matches: 3. CDR1 is SGHTA, CDR2 FQGTGA, per germline. This receptor was taken from a woman between 18 and 29 years old in good health and CMV-seropositive. The chain couples TRBV7-3 to TRBJ2-3; 13 positions match TRBD2. Sequencing input: PBMCs. The CDR3 DNA reads as TGTGCCAGCAGGTCGACTAGCGGGAGGACAGATACGCAGTATTTT. This codes for CASRSTSGRTDTQYF.